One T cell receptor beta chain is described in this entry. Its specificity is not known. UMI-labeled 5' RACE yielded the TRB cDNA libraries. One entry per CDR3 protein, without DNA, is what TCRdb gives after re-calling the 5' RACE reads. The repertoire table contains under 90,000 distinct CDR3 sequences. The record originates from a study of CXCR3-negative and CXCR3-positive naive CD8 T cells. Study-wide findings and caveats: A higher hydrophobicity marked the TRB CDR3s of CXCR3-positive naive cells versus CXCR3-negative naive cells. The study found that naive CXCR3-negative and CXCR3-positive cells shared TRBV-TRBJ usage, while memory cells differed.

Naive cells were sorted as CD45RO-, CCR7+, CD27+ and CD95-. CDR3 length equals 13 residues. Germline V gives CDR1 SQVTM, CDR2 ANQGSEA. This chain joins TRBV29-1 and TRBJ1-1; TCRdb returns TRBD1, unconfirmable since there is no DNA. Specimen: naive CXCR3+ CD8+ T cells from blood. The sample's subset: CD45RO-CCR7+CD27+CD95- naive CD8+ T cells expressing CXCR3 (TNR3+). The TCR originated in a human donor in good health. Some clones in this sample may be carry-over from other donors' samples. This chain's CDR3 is CSVGGQGATEAFF. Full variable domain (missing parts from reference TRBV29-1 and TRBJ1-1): SAVISQKPSRDICQRGTSLTIQCQVDSQVTMMFWYRQQPGQSLTLIATANQGSEATYESGFVIDKFPISRPNLTFSTLTVSNMSPEDSSIYLCSVGGQGATEAFFGQGTRLTVV.